Below, 25 T cell receptor beta chains from the same sample are listed, as sequenced in a study of cytotoxic CD8 clonotypes in ibrutinib-treated CLL. Libraries were prepared by immunoSEQ multiplex PCR; TCRdb keeps only in-frame clonotypes and omits some of them. The data show some 81,000 clones, 79% seen once. Sequencing used PBMCs, obtained after 12 months of ibrutinib treatment. These receptors all come from a human donor with chronic lymphocytic leukemia.

The gene calls are TRBV19 and TRBJ2-2; 7 nucleotides agree with TRBD2. J was trimmed by 13 bases and V by 5 bases; bases with no gene match: 16. The germline gives CDR1 LNHDA, CDR2 SQIVND (reference sequence). CDR3 size: 15 residues. This CDR3 is CASSPSTSGGGGLFF. CDR3 in DNA: TGTGCCAGTAGTCCTTCTACCTCCGGCGGGGGAGGGCTGTTTTTT.

The V and J genes are TRBV28 and TRBJ1-5, with D perhaps TRBD1 (6 bases). V shed 5 bases and J shed 1 base, with 9 bases lying between them. CDR1 and CDR2 from the germline V gene are MDHEN and SYDVKM. The CDR3 loop spans 14 amino acids. This CDR3 reads CASSPGTSNQPQHF. The DNA for the CDR3 is TGTGCCAGCAGTCCCGGGACAAGCAATCAGCCCCAGCATTTT.

The chain employs TRBV2 and TRBJ2-7; 8 bases map to TRBD1. Looked up from germline, CDR1 is SNHLY and CDR2 is FYNNEI. The length of the CDR3 is 14 residues. Trimming at V came to 10 bases and at J to 4 bases, leaving 12 bases not matched to a gene. The chain's CDR3 is CATTRGQGPYEQYF. The CDR3 DNA reads as TGTGCCACCACCCGAGGACAGGGCCCTTACGAGCAGTACTTC.

The rearrangement joins TRBV10-3 to TRBJ2-7; 9 bases line up with TRBD2. The length of the CDR3 is 17 residues. Germline CDR1 is ENHRY and CDR2 is SYGVKD. Trimming cost V 4 bases and J 6 bases; bases outside gene matches: 16. The CDR3 nucleotides read TGTGCCATCAGTGTGGCCCGGCAGGCGGGGGGGCAGTTCGAGCAGTACTTC. It translates to CAISVARQAGGQFEQYF.

The chain employs TRBV27 and TRBJ2-5; TRBD2 is a possible D gene (7 bases). Between the trimmed V and J ends, which lost 6 bases and 7 bases, there was a span of 9 bases. The germline V gene encodes CDR1 MNHEY and CDR2 SMNVEV (reference sequence). CDR3 length: 11 residues. CDR3 in amino acids: CASRRGGTQYF. The CDR3 DNA reads as TGTGCCAGCAGGAGGGGGGGGACCCAGTACTTC.

J is TRBJ1-4 and V is TRBV19; 9 nucleotides line up with TRBD1. The CDR3 runs to 18 residues. CDR1 and CDR2 from the germline V gene are LNHDA and SQIVND (reference sequence). J was trimmed by 3 bases and V by 6 bases; bases with no gene match: 14. CDR3 region: CASSPGTGRFVANEKLFF. CDR3 nucleotide sequence: TGTGCCAGTAGCCCCGGGACAGGGCGGTTTGTGGCTAATGAAAAACTGTTTTTT.

The chain carries TRBV6-5 and TRBJ1-2; D perhaps matches TRBD1 (6 bases). CDR3 length equals 15 residues. Trimming took off 6 bases at V and 4 bases at J, with 18 bases between the two ends. CDR1 and CDR2 (germline): MNHEY, SVGAGI. The CDR3: CASSPGGARVYGYTF. CDR3 DNA: TGTGCCAGCAGCCCTGGGGGGGCGCGGGTCTATGGCTACACCTTC.

CDR3 nucleotides: TGTGCCACGGCCGACCATGAGCAGTTCTTC. Its protein product is CATADHEQFF. The chain has TRBV10-3 and TRBJ2-1; D remains unclear. Per the germline V gene, CDR1 is ENHRY and CDR2 is SYGVKD. Between the trimmed V and J ends, which lost 10 bases and 8 bases, there was a span of 9 bases. The CDR3 has 10 amino acids.

The chain joins TRBV19 to TRBJ2-5; 7 nucleotides line up with TRBD2. This CDR3 region has 13 residues. The germline V gene encodes CDR1 LNHDA and CDR2 SQIVND (reference sequence). With V trimmed by 4 bases and J by 5 bases, 4 bases remained unmatched. The CDR3 DNA follows: TGTGCCAGTAGTACCCAGGGAGGGGAGACCCAGTACTTC. This codes for CASSTQGGETQYF. Drawing the rest from reference TRBV19 and TRBJ2-5, the complete variable domain is DGGITQSPKYLFRKEGQNVTLSCEQNLNHDAMYWYRQDPGQGLRLIYYSQIVNDFQKGDIAEGYSVSREKKESFPLTVTSAQKNPTAFYLCASSTQGGETQYFGPGTRLLVL.

This rearrangement joins TRBV7-2 to TRBJ2-1; the D gene is possibly TRBD2 (6 bases). Trimming removed 4 bases at V and 0 bases at J, with 16 bases between. The CDR3 runs to 17 residues. Germline V lookup: CDR1 SGHTA, CDR2 FQGNSA. CDR3 in DNA: TGTGCCAGCAGCTCCCGCTGGGGGGTAAGCTCCTACAATGAGCAGTTCTTC. Translating gives CASSSRWGVSSYNEQFF.

A few counts support this clone. The CDR3 nucleotides read TGCGCCAGCAGCCAAGAGAGGGGGACCCATAGGGGCACTGAAGCTTTCTTT. This codes for CASSQERGTHRGTEAFF. This sequence joins TRBV4-1 and TRBJ1-1; D is possibly TRBD1 (6 bases). The CDR3 covers 17 residues. The V gene lost 0 bases and the J gene lost 4 bases, with 18 bases spanning the gap. The V gene's germline CDR1 is MGHRA and CDR2 YSYEKL.

The V call is TRBV6-6, the J call TRBJ1-5, with D possibly TRBD1 on 5 matching bases. V shed 4 bases and J shed 3 bases, with 10 bases lying between them. This CDR3 contains 14 residues. The germline gives CDR1 MNHNY, CDR2 SVGAGI (reference sequence). This CDR3 reads CASSSGHNNQPQHF. The CDR3 DNA is TGTGCCAGCAGTTCTGGACATAACAATCAGCCCCAGCATTTT.

This chain uses TRBV11-2 with TRBJ2-1; D is tentatively TRBD1 or TRBD2 (6 bases each). V dropped 5 bases and J dropped 3 bases, with 17 bases sitting between them. The CDR3 has 16 amino acids. Germline V gene lookup returns CDR1 SGHAT and CDR2 FQNNGV. Here the CDR3 reads CASSPLPGAVYNEQFF. The CDR3 DNA is TGTGCCAGCAGCCCCCTGCCGGGGGCAGTCTACAATGAGCAGTTCTTC.

The V call is TRBV7-2, the J call TRBJ2-3; no clear D. The CDR3 runs to 12 residues. V was pared by 5 bases and J by 3 bases, with 6 bases between. The germline V gene encodes CDR1 SGHTA and CDR2 FQGNSA. The CDR3 DNA follows: TGTGCCAGCAGCGCTTCGACAGATACGCAGTATTTT. Protein sequence: CASSASTDTQYF.

In regard to this clone: Within the sample, other DNA sequences also encode this same CDR3. The chain is built from TRBV20-1 and TRBJ2-7, with D possibly matching TRBD1 (5 bases). The CDR3 totals 11 residues. From germline, CDR1 is DFQATT and CDR2 SNEGSKA (reference sequence). V was cut by 6 bases and J by 0 bases, with 6 bases left in between. CDR3 sequence reads: CSARDSYEQYF. Here the CDR3 DNA reads TGCAGTGCCAGGGACTCCTACGAGCAGTACTTC.

The rearrangement uses TRBV30 and TRBJ2-3, with D perhaps TRBD2 (6 bases). In germline, CDR1 is GTSNPN, CDR2 SVGIG (reference sequence). There are 11 residues in the CDR3. Between the trimmed V and J ends, which lost 5 bases and 7 bases, there was a span of 10 bases. The CDR3 nucleotides read TGTGCCTGGGGGACTCTCAATACGCAGTATTTT. Translation gives CAWGTLNTQYF.

The chain uses TRBV4-1 and TRBJ1-4, with a weak D call TRBD1 (6 bases). V was trimmed by 3 bases and J by 7 bases, leaving 12 bases between them. Germline V gene lookup returns CDR1 MGHRA and CDR2 YSYEKL. The CDR3 consists of 14 residues. CDR3 bases: TGCGCCAGCAGCCAGACAGGAACCTCTGAAAAACTGTTTTTT. This translates into CASSQTGTSEKLFF.

This clone was found once. V gene TRBV7-2 combines with J gene TRBJ2-5; TRBD2 matches 12 bases. Trimming took 5 bases from V and 5 from J; bases not matched to a gene: 12. The CDR3 sequence is 17 residues long. Per germline, CDR1 SGHTA and CDR2 FQGNSA. The CDR3 loop reads CASSLGLAGGPRETQYF. The DNA for the CDR3 is TGTGCCAGCAGCCTGGGGCTAGCGGGGGGGCCCCGGGAGACCCAGTACTTC.

This clone was recorded once. The chain links TRBV7-9 to TRBJ2-5, with D perhaps being TRBD1 or TRBD2 (6 bases each). Trimming took off 6 bases at V and 2 bases at J, with 10 bases between the two ends. Germline lookup yields CDR1 SEHNR and CDR2 FQNEAQ (reference sequence). This CDR3 is built from 13 residues. The CDR3 sequence is CASRLGGQETQYF. The CDR3 DNA reads as TGTGCCAGCAGGCTAGGGGGGCAAGAGACCCAGTACTTC.

V is TRBV28 and J is TRBJ2-5; D perhaps matches TRBD2 (7 bases). V was trimmed by 3 bases and J by 5 bases, leaving 13 bases between them. Germline lookup yields CDR1 MDHEN and CDR2 SYDVKM. This CDR3 is built from 14 residues. The CDR3 loop reads CASSLGGAWETQYF. CDR3 nucleotides: TGTGCCAGCAGTTTGGGGGGGGCTTGGGAGACCCAGTACTTC.

J is TRBJ2-7 and V is TRBV5-4; D assignment may be TRBD1 or TRBD2 (6 bases each). In germline, CDR1 is SGHNT, CDR2 YYREEE (reference sequence). This CDR3 contains 15 residues. The germline V and J ends were trimmed by 2 bases and 2 bases, with 14 bases remaining between them. CDR3 DNA: TGTGCCAGCAGCTTCGGGGGCACCCACGCCTACGAGCAGTACTTC. Translating gives CASSFGGTHAYEQYF.

This chain joins TRBV27 and TRBJ1-1; tentative D call: TRBD1 (5 bases). Trimming stripped 1 base from V and 4 bases from J, with 10 bases between. The CDR3 runs to 14 residues. Germline V gene sequence: CDR1 MNHEY, CDR2 SMNVEV (reference sequence). CDR3 protein: CASSLWGRPTEAFF. The DNA of the CDR3 is TGTGCCAGCAGTTTATGGGGCAGACCCACTGAAGCTTTCTTT.

The chain joins TRBV28 to TRBJ2-1; 8 bases fit TRBD2. CDR1 and CDR2 (germline): MDHEN, SYDVKM. J was trimmed by 9 bases and V by 6 bases; bases with no gene match: 7. The length of the CDR3 is 13 residues. CDR3 coding DNA: TGTGCCAGCAGCACCGCCGGGGGGGTTGAGCAGTTCTTC. This sequence encodes CASSTAGGVEQFF.

The V gene is TRBV30, the J gene TRBJ1-2; 7 nucleotides match TRBD1. CDR3 size: 13 residues. V trimming: 3 bases; J trimming: 4 bases; junction bases outside the gene matches: 5. CDR1 is GTSNPN, CDR2 SVGIG, per germline (reference sequence). For the CDR3, the DNA is TGTGCCTGGAGACTGGACAGGATCTATGGCTACACCTTC. This encodes CAWRLDRIYGYTF.

This rearrangement joins TRBV30 to TRBJ1-2; 11 bases map to TRBD1. Looked up from germline, CDR1 is GTSNPN and CDR2 is SVGIG (reference sequence). CDR3 length equals 13 residues. V lost 3 bases and J lost 8; bases outside the gene matches: 5. CDR3 residues: CAWSGQGAGGYTF. DNA of the CDR3: TGTGCCTGGAGCGGACAGGGGGCCGGGGGCTACACCTTC.